Listed below are T cell receptor beta chains from one sample, sequenced in a study of blood T cell repertoires in COVID-19. Here immunoSEQ multiplex PCR was the method, and the copy in TCRdb shows in-frame clones only, minus some. The sample shows approximately 280,000 clones, 70% to 90% of them seen only once. Specimen: peripheral blood. The receptors derive from a woman in her seventies with acute or convalescent COVID-19. The CDR3 runs from the conserved cysteine through the conserved F or W. Each record gives: D gene, clone size, J gene, V gene, CDR3 DNA, CDR3 protein. D genes are given only for firm matches. Clone size, where shown, is once, few, many, or a class for clones that have expanded.

>.|.|TRBJ2-1|TRBV28
TGTGCCAGCAGGGTTGGGGCCTTCTACAATGAGCAGTTCTTC
CASRVGAFYNEQFF
>.|.|TRBJ1-2|TRBV6-5
TGTGCCAGCAGCCCCGCGGTTAACTATGGCTACACCTTC
CASSPAVNYGYTF
>TRBD2|.|TRBJ2-1|TRBV5-1
TGCGCCAGCAGCAACTTGCGGGGGGCCTACAATGAGCAGTTCTTC
CASSNLRGAYNEQFF
>.|.|TRBJ2-7|TRBV4-1
TGCGCCAGCAGCCAGGGGGCGGTGATGGAGACTACCCCATACGAGCAGTACTTC
CASSQGAVMETTPYEQYF
>.|.|TRBJ1-1|TRBV9
TGTGCCAGCAGCGCCGCGACAGGTTCGATCACTGAAGCTTTCTTT
CASSAATGSITEAFF
>TRBD1|.|TRBJ2-1|TRBV11-3
TGTGCCAGCAGCCTCGGGACAGGGGATCTGGGTGAGCAGTTCTTC
CASSLGTGDLGEQFF
>.|.|TRBJ2-4|TRBV5-8
TGTGCCAGCAGCTTGGCGAGGGGGGCCAAAAACATTCAGTACTTC
CASSLARGAKNIQYF
>TRBD1|.|TRBJ1-2|TRBV3-1/TRBV3-2
TGTGCCAGCAGCTTAAAGCCGGGACAGGAAGGCTACACCTTC
CASSLKPGQEGYTF
>.|.|TRBJ1-2|TRBV6-1
TGTGCCAGCAGTGAAGCGGGGGGACCCGGAGGCTACACCTTC
CASSEAGGPGGYTF
>TRBD1|.|TRBJ2-7|TRBV10-3
TGTGCCATCAGTGAGGGGGACAGCCGCTCCTACGAGCAGTACTTC
CAISEGDSRSYEQYF
>.|.|TRBJ1-2|TRBV7-2
TGTGCCAGCAGCTTAGAGGTCGCCAGGGAATATGGCTACACCTTC
CASSLEVAREYGYTF
>TRBD2|once|TRBJ2-3|TRBV27
TGTGCCAGCAGTCGGACTAGCGGGGATACGCAGTATTTT
CASSRTSGDTQYF
>TRBD1|.|TRBJ2-7|TRBV20-1
TGCAGTGCTAGTCTTGTACAGGGGGGCGAGCAGTACTTC
CSASLVQGGEQYF
>.|.|TRBJ2-7|TRBV5-5
TGTGCCAGCAGCCGGTCGGGTTCTTACTCCTACGAGCAGTACTTC
CASSRSGSYSYEQYF
>.|.|TRBJ2-6|TRBV19
TGTGCCAGTAGTAGGGAGGGGGCCAACGTCCTGACTTTC
CASSREGANVLTF
>.|.|TRBJ1-6|TRBV4-2
TGTGCCAGCAGCCAAGAATTGGCGGGAAGAACCTATAATTCACCCCTCCACTTT
CASSQELAGRTYNSPLHF
>.|.|TRBJ1-3|TRBV18
TGTGCCAGCTCACCAAATAGCGTTGACGGATCAACCTCTGGAAACACCATATATTTT
CASSPNSVDGSTSGNTIYF
>TRBD1|.|TRBJ1-4|TRBV19
TGTGCCACCGGAGACAGGGCAGGGTTTGAAAAACTGTTTTTT
CATGDRAGFEKLFF
>.|few|TRBJ1-6|TRBV6-6
TGTGCCAGCAGTTACATGGCAGATAATAATTCACCCCTCCACTTT
CASSYMADNNSPLHF
>.|.|TRBJ2-3|TRBV6-5
TGTGCCAGCAGTTACTCGAAAGAGGGTACGCAGTATTTT
CASSYSKEGTQYF
>TRBD1|.|TRBJ2-1|TRBV4-1
TGCGCCAGCAGCCAAGGACAGGGGGGTAATGAGCAGTTCTTC
CASSQGQGGNEQFF
>TRBD1|few|TRBJ2-1|TRBV5-1
TGCGCCAGCAGCTCTATACCGGGACAGGGGGCCTACAATGAGCAGTTCTTC
CASSSIPGQGAYNEQFF
>.|.|TRBJ1-4|TRBV18
TGTGCCAGCTCACCTTGGAGAGCAACTAATGAAAAACTGTTTTTT
CASSPWRATNEKLFF
>.|.|TRBJ1-2|TRBV5-4
TGTGCCAGCAGCCCAGATAACTATGGCTACACCTTC
CASSPDNYGYTF
>.|.|TRBJ1-3|TRBV30
TGTGCCTGGAGTGTAAGGGGGATCGCGGACACCATATATTTT
CAWSVRGIADTIYF
>TRBD1|.|TRBJ1-2|TRBV11-2
TGTGCCAGCAGCTCGACAGGGACATATGGCTACACCTTC
CASSSTGTYGYTF
>TRBD2|once|TRBJ2-5|TRBV5-1
TGCGCCAGCAGCGTGGACCCCGGGACTAGAAGGGAGACCCAGTACTTC
CASSVDPGTRRETQYF
>TRBD2|once|TRBJ2-2|TRBV7-2
TGTGCCAGCAGCTTAGTGGCGGGAGGGGCCGGGGAGCTGTTTTTT
CASSLVAGGAGELFF
>TRBD2|.|TRBJ2-2|TRBV3-1/TRBV3-2
TGTGCCAGCAGCCGACTAGCGGGGGCCCTAGGGACCGGGGAGCTGTTTTTT
CASSRLAGALGTGELFF
>.|.|TRBJ2-4|TRBV19
TGTGCCAGTAGTATAGGTTCCCGACTAGCCAAAAACATTCAGTACTTC
CASSIGSRLAKNIQYF
>.|.|TRBJ1-2|TRBV6-5
TGTGCCAGCAGTTACTCAGAGGTCGGGGGCTACACCTTC
CASSYSEVGGYTF
>TRBD2|.|TRBJ2-1|TRBV2
TGTGCCAGCGCGCTCACCGGGACTAGCGACTCCTACAATGAGCAGTTCTTC
CASALTGTSDSYNEQFF
>.|.|TRBJ2-6|TRBV6-5
TGTGCCAGCAGTTACAGGGAGCCCGGGGCCAACGTCCTGACTTTC
CASSYREPGANVLTF
>.|.|TRBJ2-3|TRBV3-1/TRBV3-2
TGTGCCAGCAGCCAAGAGGCGGGACAGCTCACAGATACGCAGTATTTT
CASSQEAGQLTDTQYF
>TRBD2|.|TRBJ2-5|TRBV29-1
TGCAGCGTGGAACAACTAGCGGACCCCCAAGAGACCCAGTACTTC
CSVEQLADPQETQYF
>.|.|TRBJ2-3|TRBV6-5
TGTGCCAGCAGTCTCGACAGGTCTAGCACAGATACGCAGTATTTT
CASSLDRSSTDTQYF
>.|.|TRBJ1-2|TRBV30
TGTGCCTGGAACCCAGGAGGGCGATATGGCTACACCTTC
CAWNPGGRYGYTF
>TRBD1|once|TRBJ1-4|TRBV7-2
TGTGCCAGCAGCCCGGGACAGACTAATGAAAAACTGTTTTTT
CASSPGQTNEKLFF
>.|.|TRBJ1-2|TRBV3-1/TRBV3-2
TGTGCCAGCAGCCCCACGGGGAACCCAAGCCCTTATGGCTACACCTTC
CASSPTGNPSPYGYTF
>.|.|TRBJ1-2|TRBV6-5
TGTGCCACCGGGACAAATGGCTACACCTTC
CATGTNGYTF
>.|.|TRBJ1-6|TRBV5-4
TGTGCCAGCAGCTTAGAACAGGGTCCGACCTATAATTCACCCCTCCACTTT
CASSLEQGPTYNSPLHF
>TRBD2|once|TRBJ2-3|TRBV6-6
TGTGCCAGCAGTTACTTGGGGGGGTTGGGAGATACGCAGTATTTT
CASSYLGGLGDTQYF
>.|.|TRBJ1-6|TRBV6-6
TGTGCCAGCAGTTACGCAGGGGATAATTCACCCCTCCACTTT
CASSYAGDNSPLHF
>.|.|TRBJ1-2|TRBV7-2
TGTGCCAGCAGCTGGGGGCGGACAGATGGGGGCTACACCTTC
CASSWGRTDGGYTF
>.|.|TRBJ1-1|TRBV7-9
TGTGCCAGCAGCTACCTGGGGGGATTAGGCCGGGACACTGAAGCTTTCTTT
CASSYLGGLGRDTEAFF
>.|.|TRBJ1-4|TRBV2
TGTGCCAGCAGTGAAACCCTCCCACCTACCCCGTTTGGTGGACTGTTTTTT
CASSETLPPTPFGGLFF
>TRBD1|.|TRBJ2-7|TRBV2
TGTGCCAGCAGGCCGGGACAGGGGGCCGACGAGCAGTACTTC
CASRPGQGADEQYF
>.|few|TRBJ1-1|TRBV9
TGTGCCAGCAACCAAGGACAGTACTTCACTGAAGCTTTCTTT
CASNQGQYFTEAFF
>TRBD1|.|TRBJ2-5|TRBV29-1
TGCAGCGTCCTAGACAGGGGGAAAGCGACCCAGTACTTC
CSVLDRGKATQYF
>TRBD2|.|TRBJ2-2|TRBV5-1
TGCGCCAGCAGCTTGGCCGTTTCTCGCGGGGGGGCCTACACCGGGGAGCTGTTTTTT
CASSLAVSRGGAYTGELFF
>.|.|TRBJ1-2|TRBV25-1
TGTGCCAGCAGTGACGAGGTCTATAATGGCTACACCTTC
CASSDEVYNGYTF
>.|once|TRBJ2-1|TRBV6-5
TGTGCCACCCACCTTTCTGGGGCAAGGAATGAGCAGTTCTTC
CATHLSGARNEQFF
>TRBD1|.|TRBJ1-1|TRBV5-1
TGCGCCAGCAGCTTGCTCCCGGGACAGGGGAGGTCGGCTTTCTTT
CASSLLPGQGRSAFF
>.|.|TRBJ1-1|TRBV25-1
TGTGCCAGCAGTGAATGGGGCAGATCTAAAGCTTTCTTT
CASSEWGRSKAFF
>.|.|TRBJ1-2|TRBV6-5
TGTGCCAGCAGTTACAGAACAGGGAGAGGCTACACCTTC
CASSYRTGRGYTF
>TRBD2|once|TRBJ2-1|TRBV9
TGTGCCAGCAGTGCGGGAGTAACGAGCTCCTACAATGAGCAGTTCTTC
CASSAGVTSSYNEQFF